Listed below are T cell receptor beta chains from one sample, sequenced in a study of control samples from healthy donors and cancer patients. TCRdb keeps only in-frame clones here, not all; method: immunoSEQ multiplex PCR. Among around 130,000 clones listed, 80% to 95% were seen once. The sequencing input was blood. The source of these receptors is a man in his late teens or twenties in good health. CDR3s include the opening cysteine and the closing phenylalanine or tryptophan. Each record gives: D gene, V gene, clone size, J gene, CDR3 protein, CDR3 DNA. The D gene is left open where the match is weak. Rows may omit the clone size; those that give it use once, few, many or a size class.

>.|TRBV5-6|.|TRBJ1-1
CASSLGRTGTEAFF
TGTGCCAGCAGCTTGGGGAGGACGGGCACTGAAGCTTTCTTT
>.|TRBV30|.|TRBJ1-6
CAYGTSSYNSPLHF
TGTGCTTACGGGACCAGCTCCTATAATTCACCCCTCCACTTT
>.|TRBV18|.|TRBJ1-3
CASSQGGPGNTIYF
TGTGCCAGCTCACAGGGGGGGCCTGGAAACACCATATATTTT
>.|TRBV7-2|.|TRBJ1-5
CASSLRAVFEPQHF
TGTGCCAGCAGCTTAAGGGCCGTTTTCGAGCCCCAGCATTTT
>.|TRBV6-6|.|TRBJ1-4
CASNQVSNEKLFF
TGTGCCAGCAATCAGGTTTCTAATGAAAAACTGTTTTTT
>.|TRBV9|.|TRBJ2-3
CASSLGGSVPDTQYF
TGTGCCAGCAGCCTCGGGGGTTCGGTGCCAGATACGCAGTATTTT
>.|TRBV11-1|.|TRBJ1-4
CASSAKGRASEKLFF
TGTGCCAGCAGCGCCAAGGGCAGGGCTTCTGAAAAACTGTTTTTT
>TRBD1|TRBV20-1|.|TRBJ2-4
CSARDRADIQYF
TGCAGTGCTCGTGACAGGGCGGACATTCAGTACTTC
>TRBD1|TRBV5-1|once|TRBJ1-4
CASSPTGEEKLFF
TGCGCCAGCAGCCCGACAGGGGAGGAAAAACTGTTTTTT
>.|TRBV5-1|.|TRBJ1-1
CASSLEQGFPEAFF
TGCGCCAGCAGCTTAGAACAGGGTTTCCCTGAAGCTTTCTTT
>.|TRBV27|.|TRBJ2-2
CASSTYVFGNTGELFF
TGTGCCAGCAGTACTTATGTTTTTGGGAACACCGGGGAGCTGTTTTTT
>TRBD1|TRBV9|.|TRBJ1-4
CASSGPPWEGAKEKLFF
TGTGCCAGCAGCGGTCCTCCATGGGAGGGGGCGAAAGAAAAACTGTTTTTT
>.|TRBV9|.|TRBJ2-1
CASSVDRRNNEQFF
TGTGCCAGCAGCGTAGATAGGCGGAACAATGAGCAGTTCTTC
>.|TRBV9|.|TRBJ1-4
CASSPPGSGAGEKLFF
TGTGCCAGCAGCCCCCCAGGATCGGGGGCCGGTGAAAAACTGTTTTTT
>.|TRBV9|once|TRBJ2-2
CASSVAGLDWGELFF
TGTGCCAGCAGCGTAGCGGGACTGGACTGGGGGGAGCTGTTTTTT
>.|TRBV6-4|few|TRBJ2-1
CASNQGGGEQFF
TGTGCCAGCAACCAGGGCGGCGGTGAGCAGTTCTTC
>.|TRBV6-5|.|TRBJ1-6
CAGRQANSPLHF
TGTGCCGGCCGACAGGCTAATTCACCCCTCCACTTT
>.|TRBV4-1|.|TRBJ2-7
CASSQDQGGEQYF
TGCGCCAGCAGCCAAGATCAGGGGGGGGAGCAGTACTTC
>TRBD1|TRBV7-6|.|TRBJ1-3
CASSFWDRATIYF
TGTGCCAGCAGCTTCTGGGACAGGGCTACCATATATTTT
>.|TRBV6-2/TRBV6-3|many|TRBJ1-5
CASSYSGAPQPQHF
TGTGCCAGCAGTTACTCCGGGGCCCCTCAGCCCCAGCATTTT
>TRBD2|TRBV11-3|.|TRBJ2-3
CASSRLASTDTQYF
TGTGCCAGCAGCAGACTAGCGAGCACAGATACGCAGTATTTT
>TRBD2|TRBV27|.|TRBJ2-7
CASSLILAGEQYF
TGTGCCAGCAGTTTAATCCTAGCGGGCGAGCAGTACTTC